This T cell receptor (beta chain) appears in the sequencing data of a study of blood T cells in healthy people across ages. General observations from the study: One million T cells yielded diversity estimates that were considered underestimates. Higher diversity and more naive CD4+ cells were features of long-lived donors, compared to aged donors.

With a J-beta primer mix and a sample-barcoded 5' primer, a second PCR ran roughly 6 to 11 cycles. Carrying 12 random nucleotides, a template-switch adaptor labeled each individual cDNA molecule. TCRdb called the 5' RACE reads again in MiXCR, with one record for every CDR3 protein. This sample has roughly 700,000 distinct CDR3 sequences, with 20% to 25% found just once. About this clonotype itself: Its cognate antigen is unknown.

V was trimmed by 2 bases and J by 5 bases, leaving 7 bases between them. The CDR3 sequence is 11 residues long. Looked up from germline, CDR1 is SQVTM and CDR2 is ANQGSEA. Separately, the same data were catalogued under a study of T cells of mothers and their children.

The receptor comes from a boy younger than 18 in good health. Sequenced input: blood. The V and J genes are TRBV29-1 and TRBJ2-7; D is unresolved. The CDR3: CSVEYDHEQYF. CDR3 bases: TGCAGCGTTGAATACGACCACGAGCAGTACTTC.